The 18 T cell receptor beta chains reported below all come from one sample, sequenced in a study of cytomegalovirus exposure and HLA in healthy donors. Both 60 Vbeta primers and 13 Jbeta primers went into the PCR. The protocol was immunoSEQ multiplex PCR, while the TCRdb copy is restricted to in-frame clones and leaves out a portion. The sample records around 130,000 clones, 75% to 85% being singletons. The sample was PBMCs. These receptors were collected from a woman aged 40 to 55 in good health and CMV-seronegative.

The chain combines TRBV5-6 with TRBJ2-5; 14 nucleotides agree with TRBD2. The germline gives CDR1 SGHDT, CDR2 YYEEEE. The junction had 7 bases not matched to a gene; V was cut back by 2 bases and J by 7 bases. The CDR3 totals 16 residues. In DNA, the CDR3 is TGTGCCAGCAGCTTTGGACTAGCGGGAGGCCCGGCGACCCAGTACTTC. Its protein product is CASSFGLAGGPATQYF. Complete variable domain (other parts from reference TRBV5-6 and TRBJ2-5): DAGVTQSPTHLIKTRGQQVTLRCSPKSGHDTVSWYQQALGQGPQFIFQYYEEEERQRGNFPDRFSGHQFPNYSSELNVNALLLGDSALYLCASSFGLAGGPATQYFGPGTRLLVL.

The chain uses TRBV10-3 and TRBJ1-2, with D possibly being TRBD1 (6 bases). CDR1 and CDR2 (germline): ENHRY, SYGVKD. This CDR3 has 15 amino acids. V was pared by 6 bases and J by 0 bases, with 14 bases between. CDR3 loop: CAISIGTRSNYGYTF. The CDR3 nucleotides read TGTGCCATCAGCATTGGGACACGATCTAACTATGGCTACACCTTC.

This clone appeared a few times. The J gene is TRBJ1-1, the V gene TRBV5-1, with 7 bases identical to TRBD1. Germline V lookup: CDR1 SGHRS, CDR2 YFSETQ. This CDR3 has 14 amino acids. J was trimmed by 3 bases and V by 3 bases; bases with no gene match: 5. CDR3 sequence: CASSYGTADTEAFF. For the CDR3, the DNA is TGCGCCAGCAGCTACGGGACAGCCGACACTGAAGCTTTCTTT.

In this sample, this clone turned up a few times. This chain uses TRBV27 with TRBJ2-1, with D possibly TRBD2 on 6 matching bases. Germline CDR1 is MNHEY and CDR2 is SMNVEV (reference sequence). The CDR3 length is 16 residues. V lost 0 bases to trimming and J lost 4 bases, with 13 bases between them. The CDR3 DNA reads TGTGCCAGCAGTTTATCGGGAGGTGGGGGATACAATGAGCAGTTCTTC. Its translation is CASSLSGGGGYNEQFF.

The chain couples TRBV7-9 to TRBJ2-7; 10 bases line up with TRBD2. The CDR3 is made up of 15 amino acids. CDR1 and CDR2 (germline): SEHNR, FQNEAQ (reference sequence). V lost 4 bases and J lost 7; bases outside the gene matches: 10. The CDR3 protein is CASSSTAGGPREQYF. DNA of the CDR3: TGTGCCAGCAGCTCAACAGCGGGAGGGCCGAGGGAGCAGTACTTC.

The rearrangement joins TRBV27 to TRBJ2-5; 9 nucleotides match TRBD1. Trimming cost V 5 bases and J 4 bases; bases outside gene matches: 8. The CDR3 spans 15 residues. Germline values: CDR1 MNHEY, CDR2 SMNVEV (reference sequence). CDR3 sequence reads: CASSARDRVGETQYF. Here the CDR3 DNA reads TGTGCCAGCAGTGCTAGGGACAGGGTAGGAGAGACCCAGTACTTC.

V and J are TRBV6-6 and TRBJ2-3, with 8 bases lining up with TRBD2. From germline, CDR1 is MNHNY and CDR2 SVGAGI (reference sequence). This CDR3 comprises 16 residues. The V segment lost 4 bases and the J segment 4 bases; nucleotides outside the gene matches: 10. In DNA form, the CDR3 reads TGTGCCAGCAGTTTTGGACTAGCTTCGTCCGCAGATACGCAGTATTTT. It yields the protein CASSFGLASSADTQYF.

J is TRBJ2-2 and V is TRBV28; D unclear. The CDR3 is made up of 15 amino acids. The V gene's germline CDR1 is MDHEN and CDR2 SYDVKM. V lost 2 bases to trimming and J lost 0 bases, with 7 bases between them. The CDR3 sequence is CASSLPSSNTGELFF. CDR3 coding DNA: TGTGCCAGCAGTTTACCCTCTTCGAACACCGGGGAGCTGTTTTTT.

The chain combines TRBV14 with TRBJ2-7; D unresolved. The V end lost 1 base, the J end lost 3 bases, and 10 bases lay between the germline ends. This CDR3 is 14 amino acids long. Germline V gene sequence: CDR1 SGHDN, CDR2 FVKESK. The CDR3 reads CASSQGYNYYEQYF. The CDR3 nucleotides read TGTGCCAGCAGCCAAGGATATAACTACTACGAGCAGTACTTC.

The V gene is TRBV19, the J gene TRBJ1-1, with 7 bases matching TRBD1. V was pared by 4 bases and J by 4 bases, with 6 bases of the junction left unmatched. Germline loops: CDR1 LNHDA, CDR2 SQIVND (reference sequence). This CDR3 spans 14 amino acids. CDR3 region: CASSTRQGGTEAFF. As DNA, the CDR3 is TGTGCCAGTAGTACGAGACAGGGAGGCACTGAAGCTTTCTTT.

The V gene is TRBV18, the J gene TRBJ2-7; D is possibly TRBD2 (6 bases). CDR1 KGHSH and CDR2 LQKENI come from the germline V gene. Trimming removed 2 bases at V and 2 bases at J, with 16 bases between. This CDR3 comprises 16 residues. This CDR3 is CASSPTDGTRAYEQYF. In nucleotides, the CDR3 is TGTGCCAGCTCACCAACTGACGGGACTCGGGCCTACGAGCAGTACTTC. The entire variable domain, with the rest obtained from reference TRBV18 and TRBJ2-7, is as follows: NAGVMQNPRHLVRRRGQEARLRCSPMKGHSHVYWYRQLPEEGLKFMVYLQKENIIDESGMPKERFSAEFPKEGPSILRIQQVVRGDSAAYFCASSPTDGTRAYEQYFGPGTRLTVT.

There are a few counts of this clone. The chain links TRBV5-4 to TRBJ1-3; D might be TRBD1 (6 bases). The CDR3 is made up of 14 amino acids. Germline CDR1 SGHNT, CDR2 YYREEE (reference sequence). Trimming shortened V by 0 bases and J by 15 bases, and 19 bases separated the two germline ends. The CDR3 is CASSLETGESSKYF. The CDR3 nucleotides read TGTGCCAGCAGCTTGGAGACAGGAGAGTCAAGTAAATATTTT.

The chain recombines TRBV19 with TRBJ1-4; the match to TRBD1 covers 8 bases. V gave up 6 bases and J gave up 8 bases; unmatched junction bases: 11. The germline V gene encodes CDR1 LNHDA and CDR2 SQIVND (reference sequence). The CDR3 covers 15 residues. The CDR3: CASRPGQGKLEKLFF. DNA of the CDR3: TGTGCCAGTAGGCCCGGACAGGGAAAGTTGGAAAAACTGTTTTTT.

The chain employs TRBV4-1 and TRBJ1-2, with D perhaps TRBD1 (5 bases). The CDR3 runs 14 residues. V was shortened by 3 bases and J by 7 bases, with 15 bases between the two germline ends. Germline CDR1 MGHRA, CDR2 YSYEKL. Here the CDR3 reads CASSQFRDGSGYTF. DNA of the CDR3: TGCGCCAGCAGCCAGTTTCGGGACGGGAGTGGCTACACCTTC.

V gene TRBV4-2 combines with J gene TRBJ2-4, with D maybe TRBD1 (6 bases). The CDR3 length is 16 residues. V was clipped by 3 bases and J by 0 bases, with 12 bases between them. Per the germline V gene, CDR1 is LGHNA and CDR2 is YNFKEQ. The CDR3 DNA is TGTGCCAGCAGCCAGGGGGCAGGGCTAGCCAAAAACATTCAGTACTTC. This codes for CASSQGAGLAKNIQYF.

This chain connects TRBV28 to TRBJ2-3, with a tentative D call TRBD2 (6 bases). This CDR3 contains 14 residues. CDR1 is MDHEN and CDR2 is SYDVKM in the germline V gene. Trimming left V 3 bases short and J 1 base short, with 8 bases between. The CDR3 DNA reads as TGTGCCAGCAGTTTTAGCGGCGGCACAGATACGCAGTATTTT. Translating it yields CASSFSGGTDTQYF.

The count of this clone is one. V and J are TRBV28 and TRBJ1-1, with a tentative D call TRBD1 (5 bases). This CDR3 has 16 amino acids. Looked up from germline, CDR1 is MDHEN and CDR2 is SYDVKM. The V end was cut by 1 base, the J end by 7 bases, with 19 bases between. This CDR3 is CASSLLGGRGYGEAFF. The CDR3 region has the DNA TGTGCCAGCAGTTTATTAGGCGGGCGGGGGTACGGTGAAGCTTTCTTT.

V gene TRBV27 combines with J gene TRBJ2-7; 11 nucleotides line up with TRBD1. CDR3 length: 15 amino acids. Germline trimming cut 7 bases from V and 4 bases from J; bases unmatched to any gene: 9. Germline CDR1 MNHEY, CDR2 SMNVEV (reference sequence). CDR3 loop: CASTLGTGGGYEQYF. The DNA of the CDR3 is TGTGCCAGCACCTTAGGGACAGGGGGAGGGTACGAGCAGTACTTC.